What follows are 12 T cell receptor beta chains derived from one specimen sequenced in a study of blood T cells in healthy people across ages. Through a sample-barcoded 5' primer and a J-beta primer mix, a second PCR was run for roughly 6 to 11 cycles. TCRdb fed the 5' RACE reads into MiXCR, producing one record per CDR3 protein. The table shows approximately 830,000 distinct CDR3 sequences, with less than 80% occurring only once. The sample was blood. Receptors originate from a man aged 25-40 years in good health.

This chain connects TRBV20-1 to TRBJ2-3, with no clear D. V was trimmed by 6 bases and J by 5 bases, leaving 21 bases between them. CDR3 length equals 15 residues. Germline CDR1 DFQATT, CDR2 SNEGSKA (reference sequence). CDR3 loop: CSAIDPGHEQDTQYF. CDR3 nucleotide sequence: TGCAGTGCCATCGACCCGGGTCATGAACAAGATACGCAGTATTTT.

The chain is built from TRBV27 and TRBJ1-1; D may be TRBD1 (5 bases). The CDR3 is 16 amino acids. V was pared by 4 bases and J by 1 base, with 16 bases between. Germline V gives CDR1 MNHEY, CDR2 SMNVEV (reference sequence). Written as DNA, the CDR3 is TGTGCCAGCAGTTCTTTTCCACGGGGCCGGAACACTGAAGCTTTCTTT. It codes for CASSSFPRGRNTEAFF.

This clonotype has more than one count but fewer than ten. The CDR3 DNA reads TGCGCCAGCAGTGAGTCAACACAGGGGGTGGACTACGAGCAGTACTTC. Its protein product is CASSESTQGVDYEQYF. V usage is TRBV10-2 and J usage is TRBJ2-7, with 8 nucleotides matching TRBD1. This CDR3 contains 16 residues. Germline CDR1 is WSHSY and CDR2 is SAAADI. V dropped 0 bases and J dropped 3; count of bases not matched to a gene: 7.

CDR3 nucleotides: TGTGCCAGCAGTTTTTTGGCCGCTGGGGCCCAGTACTTC. As protein: CASSFLAAGAQYF. This chain joins TRBV6-5 and TRBJ2-5, with D uncertain. Between the trimmed V and J ends, which lost 4 bases and 9 bases, there was a span of 15 bases. Per the germline V gene, CDR1 is MNHEY and CDR2 is SVGAGI. The CDR3 covers 13 residues.

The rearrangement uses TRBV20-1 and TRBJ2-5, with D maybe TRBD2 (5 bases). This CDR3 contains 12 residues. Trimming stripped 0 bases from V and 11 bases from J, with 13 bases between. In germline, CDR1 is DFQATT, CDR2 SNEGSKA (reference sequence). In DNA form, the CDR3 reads TGCAGTGCTAGAGATCCCGGGGTGGAGCAGTACTTC. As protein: CSARDPGVEQYF.

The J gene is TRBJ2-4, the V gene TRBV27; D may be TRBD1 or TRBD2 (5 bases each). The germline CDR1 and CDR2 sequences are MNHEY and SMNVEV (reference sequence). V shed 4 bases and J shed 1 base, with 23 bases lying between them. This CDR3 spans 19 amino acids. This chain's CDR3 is CASSSYPGGLIVAKNIQYF. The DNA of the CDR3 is TGTGCCAGCAGTTCCTACCCTGGGGGTCTTATAGTGGCCAAAAACATTCAGTACTTC.

In DNA form, the CDR3 reads TGTGCCAGCATGTACACAGGGGGCACTGAAGCTTTCTTT. Its protein is CASMYTGGTEAFF. This sequence joins TRBV2 and TRBJ1-1; 8 positions match TRBD1. This CDR3 spans 13 amino acids. Per the germline V gene, CDR1 is SNHLY and CDR2 is FYNNEI. With V trimmed by 7 bases and J by 4 bases, 5 bases remained unmatched.

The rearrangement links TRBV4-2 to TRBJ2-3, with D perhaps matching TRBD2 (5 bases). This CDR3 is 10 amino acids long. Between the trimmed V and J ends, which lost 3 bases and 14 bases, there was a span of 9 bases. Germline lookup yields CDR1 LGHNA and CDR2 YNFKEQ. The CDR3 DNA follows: TGTGCCAGCAGCCACCTCCGGGGGTATTTT. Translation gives CASSHLRGYF.

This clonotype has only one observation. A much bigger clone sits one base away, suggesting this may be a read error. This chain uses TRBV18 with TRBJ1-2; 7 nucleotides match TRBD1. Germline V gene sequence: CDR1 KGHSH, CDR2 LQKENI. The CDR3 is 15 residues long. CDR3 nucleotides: TGTGCCGGCTCACCGGAGGGGGCGCGAGTCTATGGCTACACCTTC. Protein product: CAGSPEGARVYGYTF.

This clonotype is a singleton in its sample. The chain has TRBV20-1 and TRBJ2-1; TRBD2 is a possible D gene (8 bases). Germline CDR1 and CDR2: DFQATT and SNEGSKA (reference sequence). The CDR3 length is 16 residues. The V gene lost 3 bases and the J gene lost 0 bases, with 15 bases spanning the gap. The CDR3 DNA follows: TGCAGTGCTAGGCCACAGGGGACTAGCTCCTACAATGAGCAGTTCTTC. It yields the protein CSARPQGTSSYNEQFF.

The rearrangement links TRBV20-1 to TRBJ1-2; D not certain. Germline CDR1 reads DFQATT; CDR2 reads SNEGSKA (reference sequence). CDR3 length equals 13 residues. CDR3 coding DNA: TGCAGCACTTACCGGAGCGCTAACTATGGCTACACCTTC. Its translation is CSTYRSANYGYTF.

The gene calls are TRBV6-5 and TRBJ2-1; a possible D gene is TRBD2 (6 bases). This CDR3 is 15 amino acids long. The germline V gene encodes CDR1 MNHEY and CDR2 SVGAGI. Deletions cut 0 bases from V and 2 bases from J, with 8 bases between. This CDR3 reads CASSYSAGPYNEQFF. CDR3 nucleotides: TGTGCCAGCAGTTACTCGGCGGGGCCCTACAATGAGCAGTTCTTC.